This T cell receptor beta chain was documented in a study of control samples from healthy donors and cancer patients. This clone came up once. Germline-derived CDR1 and CDR2 are MRHNA and SNTAGT. V was clipped by 4 bases and J by 5 bases; unmatched bases: 4. This CDR3 is built from 15 residues. TCRdb's copy holds only in-frame clones and misses some; the assay was immunoSEQ multiplex PCR. The sample lists 84,000 or so clones, 65% to 90% occurring once. The chain uses TRBV6-4 and TRBJ2-3, with 12 positions matching TRBD1. Sequences were obtained from PBMCs. The receptor was isolated from a man in his sixties with head and neck cancer. The CDR3 region has the DNA TGTGCCAGCAGTGTCCGGGACAGGGGGCAAGATACGCAGTATTTT. Amino acids: CASSVRDRGQDTQYF.